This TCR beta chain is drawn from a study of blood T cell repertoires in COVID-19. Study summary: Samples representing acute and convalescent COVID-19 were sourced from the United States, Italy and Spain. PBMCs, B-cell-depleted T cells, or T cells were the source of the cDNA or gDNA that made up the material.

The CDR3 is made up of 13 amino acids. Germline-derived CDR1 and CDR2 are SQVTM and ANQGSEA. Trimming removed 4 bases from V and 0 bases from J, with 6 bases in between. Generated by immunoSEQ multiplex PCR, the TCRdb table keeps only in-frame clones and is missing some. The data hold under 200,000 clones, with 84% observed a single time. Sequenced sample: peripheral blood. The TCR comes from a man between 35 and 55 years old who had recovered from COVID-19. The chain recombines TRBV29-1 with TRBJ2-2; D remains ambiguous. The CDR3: CSVATSNTGELFF. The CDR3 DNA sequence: TGCAGCGTTGCGACATCGAACACCGGGGAGCTGTTTTTT.